A selection of T cell receptor beta chains follows, all from one sample in a study of regulatory T cells in long-lasting Graves disease. TCRdb processed the multiplex PCR reads anew with MiXCR; each CDR3 protein has one entry. The sample holds a few hundred thousand distinct CDR3 sequences, roughly 20% seen once. The material sequenced was peripheral blood mononuclear cells (PBMCs), taken when the disease was refractory, from a patient treated with antithyroid drugs. Receptor source: a woman aged 40 to 49 with Graves disease. The CDR3 runs from the conserved cysteine through the conserved F or W. Fields, in order: D gene, V gene, J gene, CDR3 protein. A D gene is named only where the DNA matches it firmly.

d_call: TRBD2; v_call: TRBV6-9; j_call: NA; cdr3_aa: CASSYSSSGKQFF
d_call: TRBD2; v_call: TRBV5-1; j_call: TRBJ2-1; cdr3_aa: CASRTSGRDNEQFF
d_call: NA; v_call: TRBV28; j_call: TRBJ2-5; cdr3_aa: CASSTPGRLQETQYF
d_call: NA; v_call: TRBV19; j_call: TRBJ2-1; cdr3_aa: CASSEGGNEQFF
d_call: NA; v_call: TRBV6-5; j_call: TRBJ2-7; cdr3_aa: CASSYSDGSSYEQYF
d_call: TRBD1; v_call: TRBV28; j_call: TRBJ2-7; cdr3_aa: CASSLTSLRDRSLYEQYF
d_call: NA; v_call: TRBV19; j_call: TRBJ1-1; cdr3_aa: CASSSIAGPTLEAFF
d_call: NA; v_call: TRBV27; j_call: TRBJ2-7; cdr3_aa: CASRFNWAAIDEQYF
d_call: NA; v_call: TRBV28; j_call: TRBJ1-2; cdr3_aa: CASSLSETLAWGYTF
d_call: NA; v_call: TRBV7-3; j_call: TRBJ2-3; cdr3_aa: CASSLRGSAAQYF
d_call: NA; v_call: TRBV5-5; j_call: TRBJ2-2; cdr3_aa: CASSFVGTGELFF
d_call: NA; v_call: TRBV19; j_call: TRBJ2-2; cdr3_aa: CASKRTEDTGELFF
d_call: NA; v_call: TRBV2; j_call: TRBJ2-5; cdr3_aa: CASSLSFQETQYF
d_call: TRBD2; v_call: TRBV7-2; j_call: TRBJ2-7; cdr3_aa: CASSLLSSGRSEQYF
d_call: NA; v_call: TRBV30; j_call: TRBJ1-5; cdr3_aa: CAWSPTASSNQPQHF
d_call: TRBD1; v_call: TRBV30; j_call: TRBJ1-6; cdr3_aa: CAWGPGQGASPLHF
d_call: TRBD1; v_call: TRBV4-1; j_call: TRBJ2-7; cdr3_aa: CASSQVGTGEDYEQYF
d_call: TRBD1; v_call: TRBV29-1; j_call: TRBJ1-1; cdr3_aa: CSARTGTADTEAFF
d_call: NA; v_call: TRBV5-1; j_call: TRBJ1-1; cdr3_aa: CASSLGSRFPVTEAFF
d_call: TRBD1; v_call: TRBV19; j_call: TRBJ2-7; cdr3_aa: CASSIIGGHEQYF
d_call: TRBD1; v_call: TRBV28; j_call: TRBJ1-5; cdr3_aa: CASSSGTVVRPQHF
d_call: NA; v_call: TRBV28; j_call: TRBJ1-2; cdr3_aa: CASSTGFWSYGYGYTF
d_call: NA; v_call: TRBV29-1; j_call: TRBJ2-5; cdr3_aa: CSAVTNQGPETQYF
d_call: NA; v_call: TRBV7-8; j_call: TRBJ2-5; cdr3_aa: CASSPWGGGETQYF
d_call: NA; v_call: TRBV14; j_call: TRBJ2-7; cdr3_aa: CASSPIPGQQNEQYF
d_call: NA; v_call: TRBV28; j_call: TRBJ2-7; cdr3_aa: CASSLLRRQDRGAAGVSYEQYF
d_call: NA; v_call: TRBV4-1; j_call: TRBJ2-2; cdr3_aa: CASSQGTLGRFTGELFF
d_call: NA; v_call: TRBV2; j_call: TRBJ2-3; cdr3_aa: CASSGTASTDTQYF
d_call: TRBD1; v_call: TRBV11-1; j_call: TRBJ2-7; cdr3_aa: CASRPSRDRGYEQYF
d_call: NA; v_call: TRBV6-1; j_call: TRBJ1-6; cdr3_aa: CASAGGLGSPLHF
d_call: NA; v_call: TRBV7-2; j_call: TRBJ2-5; cdr3_aa: CASSLAGLIQETQYF
d_call: NA; v_call: TRBV5-6; j_call: TRBJ1-4; cdr3_aa: CASSGGYGEKLFF
d_call: TRBD2; v_call: TRBV14; j_call: TRBJ2-7; cdr3_aa: CASSRDLAGVGYEQYF
d_call: NA; v_call: TRBV10-2; j_call: TRBJ2-2; cdr3_aa: CASRESNTGELFF
d_call: NA; v_call: TRBV28; j_call: TRBJ1-5; cdr3_aa: CASSLRGFGNQPQHF
d_call: NA; v_call: TRBV20-1; j_call: TRBJ2-5; cdr3_aa: CSAEKGAAGRETQYF
d_call: TRBD2; v_call: TRBV20-1; j_call: TRBJ2-5; cdr3_aa: CSARGSGKETQYF
d_call: TRBD2; v_call: TRBV28; j_call: TRBJ2-7; cdr3_aa: CASSLGGGGGLAEQYF
d_call: NA; v_call: TRBV28; j_call: TRBJ1-5; cdr3_aa: CASKLDSTYSNQPQHF